A selection of T cell receptor beta chains follows, all from one sample in a study of blood T cell repertoires in COVID-19. Assay used: immunoSEQ multiplex PCR; TCRdb lists only in-frame clones, some missing. The sample carries around 420,000 clones, 88% recorded once. Sequencing used PBMCs or T cells enriched from blood (not recorded which). The receptors come from a woman aged 40 to 50 with acute COVID-19. Both conserved end residues are part of each CDR3. Each record gives: D gene, J gene, V gene, clone size, CDR3 protein, CDR3 DNA. The D gene is left open where the match is weak. Expanded clones get a size class; other rows say once, few or many, or leave the size out.

d_gene: TRBD1
j_gene: TRBJ1-1
v_gene: TRBV6-4
abundance: .
CDR3aa: CASRGQGAAFF
CDR3nt: TGTGCCAGCAGGGGTCAGGGGGCTGCTTTCTTT

d_gene: .
j_gene: TRBJ2-3
v_gene: TRBV18
abundance: many
CDR3aa: CASCRNRGTDTQYF
CDR3nt: TGTGCCAGCTGCCGAAACAGGGGCACAGATACGCAGTATTTT

d_gene: TRBD1
j_gene: TRBJ1-5
v_gene: TRBV6-4
abundance: .
CDR3aa: CASKDEQGKQPQHF
CDR3nt: TGTGCCAGCAAAGATGAACAGGGGAAACAGCCCCAGCATTTT

d_gene: .
j_gene: TRBJ2-3
v_gene: TRBV5-1
abundance: .
CDR3aa: CASSLGAGNSDTQYF
CDR3nt: TGCGCCAGCAGCTTGGGGGCGGGGAACTCAGATACGCAGTATTTT

d_gene: .
j_gene: TRBJ1-1
v_gene: TRBV5-5
abundance: .
CDR3aa: CASSFRQVNTEAFF
CDR3nt: TGTGCCAGCAGCTTCCGACAGGTGAACACTGAAGCTTTCTTT

d_gene: .
j_gene: TRBJ1-4
v_gene: TRBV7-2
abundance: .
CDR3aa: CASSLLTQGGEKLFF
CDR3nt: TGTGCCAGCAGCTTATTGACCCAGGGAGGGGAAAAACTGTTTTTT

d_gene: TRBD1
j_gene: TRBJ1-4
v_gene: TRBV5-4
abundance: .
CDR3aa: CASSLGQGANEKLFF
CDR3nt: TGTGCCAGCAGCCTAGGACAGGGAGCTAATGAAAAACTGTTTTTT

d_gene: TRBD1
j_gene: TRBJ1-5
v_gene: TRBV28
abundance: few
CDR3aa: CASRAGTVNQPQHF
CDR3nt: TGTGCCAGCAGGGCCGGGACAGTCAATCAGCCCCAGCATTTT

d_gene: .
j_gene: TRBJ2-7
v_gene: TRBV5-6
abundance: .
CDR3aa: CASTTAGFYEQYF
CDR3nt: TGTGCCAGCACCACCGCAGGGTTCTACGAGCAGTACTTC

d_gene: .
j_gene: TRBJ2-3
v_gene: TRBV6-1
abundance: .
CDR3aa: CASSEAGGGVGTDTQYF
CDR3nt: TGTGCCAGCAGTGAAGCAGGTGGGGGCGTTGGGACAGATACGCAGTATTTT

d_gene: .
j_gene: TRBJ2-7
v_gene: TRBV25-1
abundance: .
CDR3aa: CASSEYYRDNEQYF
CDR3nt: TGTGCCAGCAGTGAATATTACAGGGACAACGAGCAGTACTTC

d_gene: TRBD1
j_gene: TRBJ1-6
v_gene: TRBV24-1
abundance: few
CDR3aa: CATRTGGAYNSPLHF
CDR3nt: TGTGCCACCAGGACAGGGGGCGCCTATAATTCACCCCTCCACTTT

d_gene: TRBD1
j_gene: TRBJ1-1
v_gene: TRBV5-5
abundance: .
CDR3aa: CASRSPTGATEAFF
CDR3nt: TGTGCCAGCAGGTCACCGACAGGGGCTACTGAAGCTTTCTTT